A single sample gave rise to the 20 T cell receptor beta chains below, sequenced in a study of blood T cells in healthy people across ages. A second PCR of 7 to 11 cycles used a sample-barcoded 5' primer and a J-beta primer mix. Via MiXCR, TCRdb re-called the 5' RACE reads, giving one row per CDR3 protein. The sample yields 1.5 million to 2 million distinct CDR3 sequences, about 30% seen once. Input material: blood. These receptor sequences come from a woman aged 25 to 39 in good health.

This clonotype was seen a handful of times. This sequence joins TRBV25-1 and TRBJ2-7; 9 nucleotides agree with TRBD1. Losses at the gene ends were 3 bases for V and 2 bases for J; bases not matched to a gene: 5. Germline CDR1 MGHDK, CDR2 SYGVNS. The length of the CDR3 is 15 residues. The CDR3 DNA sequence: TGTGCCAGCAGTGACGACGGACAGGGGACCTACGAGCAGTACTTC. Its protein product is CASSDDGQGTYEQYF.

This clonotype was seen only a few times. The rearrangement uses TRBV5-1 and TRBJ1-6; D remains ambiguous. Germline V lookup: CDR1 SGHRS, CDR2 YFSETQ. With 5 bases removed from V and 6 bases from J, the gap between germline ends came to 9 bases. CDR3 length: 13 residues. CDR3 DNA: TGCGCCAGCAGGCGGGCCCTTAATTCACCCCTCCACTTT. Translating it yields CASRRALNSPLHF.

To note about this clonotype: This sequence may be a read error, since a much larger clone differs from it by one base. The chain has TRBV6-5 and TRBJ2-7; 9 nucleotides match TRBD2. Gene TRBJ2-4 matches the end of the DNA better, so the J call may be wrong. This CDR3 comprises 14 residues. Germline CDR1 is MNHEY and CDR2 is SVGAGI. CDR3 nucleotides: TGTACCAGCAGTTACGGGACTAGCAAGAACATTCAGTACTTC. Its protein is CTSSYGTSKNIQYF.

Many counts were recorded for this clonotype. The chain joins TRBV10-3 to TRBJ2-1; 8 bases agree with TRBD2. The CDR3 is 14 amino acids. Per the germline V gene, CDR1 is ENHRY and CDR2 is SYGVKD. V shed 4 bases, J shed 1 base, and the junction held 0 bases outside the gene matches. The chain's CDR3 is CAISAGGSYNEQFF. The CDR3 DNA reads TGTGCCATCAGTGCGGGGGGGTCCTACAATGAGCAGTTCTTC.

This chain uses TRBV12-3 or TRBV12-4 with TRBJ1-6; D ambiguous. Trimming pared 3 bases from V and 5 bases from J, leaving 11 bases between. The CDR3 consists of 15 residues. CDR3 coding DNA: TGTGCCAGCAGTTTTGGGCAGTTTAATAATTCACCCCTCCACTTT. Translated, it gives CASSFGQFNNSPLHF.

The chain links TRBV6-1 to TRBJ2-1, with TRBD2 identical over 9 bases. The CDR3 has 15 amino acids. Germline CDR1 and CDR2: MNHNS and SASEGT. With 2 bases clipped from V and 12 bases from J, the junction kept 11 bases outside the gene matches. The chain's CDR3 is CASSEPGLAGVGQFF. CDR3 bases: TGTGCCAGCAGTGAACCGGGACTAGCAGGAGTTGGGCAGTTCTTC.

The chain is built from TRBV5-1 and TRBJ2-1, with 12 bases matching TRBD2. CDR1 and CDR2 from the germline V gene are SGHRS and YFSETQ. CDR3 size: 16 residues. V dropped 0 bases and J dropped 3; count of bases not matched to a gene: 1. Here the CDR3 DNA reads TGCGCCAGCAGCTTGGTGGGACTAGCGGGCTACAATGAGCAGTTCTTC. Protein: CASSLVGLAGYNEQFF.

The chain has TRBV15 and TRBJ2-4; D is tentatively TRBD1 or TRBD2 (6 bases each). In germline, CDR1 is LNHNV, CDR2 YYDKDF (reference sequence). There are 15 residues in the CDR3. V gave up 3 bases and J gave up 3 bases, with 12 bases separating them. CDR3 sequence reads: CATSSLGGDKNIQYF. The CDR3 DNA reads as TGTGCCACCAGCAGTCTGGGGGGCGACAAAAACATTCAGTACTTC.

The J gene is TRBJ2-2, the V gene TRBV7-2, with 7 nucleotides matching TRBD2. The J segment lost 8 bases and the V segment lost 7 bases, leaving 16 bases of the junction unmatched. The germline V gene encodes CDR1 SGHTA and CDR2 FQGNSA. CDR3 length equals 16 residues. The CDR3 nucleotides are TGTGCCAGCACCAAAGAGGCTAGCGGAGGAGGGGGGGAGCTGTTTTTT. The encoded protein is CASTKEASGGGGELFF.

The chain recombines TRBV7-2 with TRBJ2-3; 11 nucleotides align to TRBD2. This CDR3 has 18 amino acids. CDR1 SGHTA and CDR2 FQGNSA come from the germline V gene. With V trimmed by 5 bases and J by 1 base, 11 bases remained unmatched. The CDR3 coding sequence is TGTGCCAGCAGCGCCTTACTAGCGGGAGTAGCTGGCACAGATACGCAGTATTTT. Residues: CASSALLAGVAGTDTQYF.

As regards this clonotype: A read error may be the cause here, since a much bigger clone is one base away. This chain joins TRBV25-1 and TRBJ2-1; 11 bases are shared with TRBD2. This CDR3 spans 15 amino acids. With V trimmed by 4 bases and J by 13 bases, 12 bases remained unmatched. CDR1 and CDR2 from the germline V gene are MGHDK and SYGVNS. The CDR3 sequence: CASSGLAGSRETQFF. The DNA of the CDR3 is TGTGCCAGCAGTGGACTAGCGGGATCTAGAGAGACCCAGTTCTTC.

This chain uses TRBV20-1 with TRBJ2-5; the match to TRBD2 covers 10 bases. The J segment lost 4 bases and the V segment lost 3 bases, leaving 8 bases of the junction unmatched. CDR1 and CDR2 (germline): DFQATT, SNEGSKA (reference sequence). CDR3 length equals 15 residues. CDR3 amino acids: CSASPSGGAGETQYF. The DNA for the CDR3 is TGCAGTGCTAGTCCCAGCGGGGGGGCGGGAGAGACCCAGTACTTC.

The gene calls are TRBV7-9 and TRBJ2-6, with no clear D. Germline V gene sequence: CDR1 SEHNR, CDR2 FQNEAQ (reference sequence). Trimming cost V 5 bases and J 3 bases, with 11 bases left between them. The CDR3 contains 15 residues. The DNA for the CDR3 is TGTGCCAGCAGCCCGCCGGAGTATGGGGCCAACGTCCTGACTTTC. Protein: CASSPPEYGANVLTF.

Many counts were recorded for this clonotype. The CDR3 loop is CASSSWDREGGETQYF. The CDR3, as DNA: TGTGCCAGCAGTTCCTGGGACAGAGAAGGCGGAGAGACCCAGTACTTC. The V gene is TRBV12-3 or TRBV12-4, the J gene TRBJ2-5; TRBD1 matches at 7 bases. The J segment lost 4 bases and the V segment lost 4 bases, leaving 12 bases of the junction unmatched. CDR3 size: 16 residues.

This clonotype occurred a few times. It may be a read error: a sequence one base away is much more abundant. For the CDR3, the DNA is TGTGCCAGCAGCTTAGGGATTGGGGCCAACGTCCTGACTTTC. Translation gives CASSLGIGANVLTF. This chain links TRBV13 with TRBJ2-6; unclear D gene. CDR3 size: 14 residues. The germline gives CDR1 PRHDT, CDR2 FYEKMQ (reference sequence). Trimming removed 0 bases from V and 3 bases from J, with 3 bases in between.

This chain uses TRBV20-1 with TRBJ2-3, with 8 positions matching TRBD1. V shed 5 bases, J shed 3 bases, and the junction held 4 bases outside the gene matches. The CDR3 length is 13 residues. Per germline, CDR1 DFQATT and CDR2 SNEGSKA (reference sequence). DNA of the CDR3: TGCAGTGCTTGGGACAGGTCAACAGATACGCAGTATTTT. Translation: CSAWDRSTDTQYF.

Many counts were recorded for this clonotype. The gene calls are TRBV20-1 and TRBJ2-1; D is possibly TRBD1 or TRBD2 (6 bases each). Germline CDR1 DFQATT, CDR2 SNEGSKA (reference sequence). This CDR3 region has 16 residues. Trimming took off 0 bases at V and 4 bases at J, with 16 bases between the two ends. The CDR3 sequence: CSARDLRGGPYNEQFF. The CDR3 region has the DNA TGCAGTGCTAGAGATCTGCGTGGGGGGCCGTACAATGAGCAGTTCTTC.

The chain couples TRBV28 to TRBJ2-7; D is unresolved. V shed 7 bases and J shed 9 bases, with 22 bases lying between them. This CDR3 is 14 amino acids long. CDR1 is MDHEN, CDR2 SYDVKM, per germline. The CDR3 here is CASMGQTRSLGQYF. The CDR3 DNA reads TGTGCCAGCATGGGCCAGACGCGGAGTCTCGGGCAGTACTTC.

The chain couples TRBV5-1 to TRBJ2-7; 8 nucleotides agree with TRBD2. Trimming cost V 5 bases and J 3 bases; bases outside gene matches: 4. Germline V gene lookup returns CDR1 SGHRS and CDR2 YFSETQ. This CDR3 spans 13 amino acids. The CDR3, as DNA: TGCGCCAGCAGGCGGGAGGTTTTCTACGAGCAGTACTTC. Translating gives CASRREVFYEQYF.

The chain couples TRBV12-3 or TRBV12-4 to TRBJ1-5; 7 nucleotides match TRBD1. The CDR3 is made up of 15 amino acids. The junction had 12 bases not matched to a gene; V was cut back by 6 bases and J by 7 bases. The CDR3 nucleotides read TGTGCCAGCAGACCTGACAGGGAAGCAGGGCAGCCCCAGCATTTT. Translated, it gives CASRPDREAGQPQHF.